A single sample is the source of the 5 T cell receptor beta chains below, sequenced in a study of T-cell reconstitution after alpha-beta-depleted transplantation in children. A library of TCRbeta sequences, prepared with unique molecular identifiers, was generated. TCRdb analysed the PCR reads with MiXCR anew, one entry per CDR3 protein. The sample lists 500,000 to 750,000 distinct CDR3 sequences, 10% to 15% occurring once. This specimen was PBMCs, mostly from graft donor cells, taken 360 days after TCRalphabeta/CD19-depleted stem cell transplant. The receptors stem from a male patient younger than 18 who had a stem cell transplant for acute myeloid leukemia, so the T cells may come from the graft donor.

J is TRBJ2-5 and V is TRBV27; D is tentatively TRBD1 or TRBD2 (5 bases each). Trimming stripped 2 bases from V and 5 bases from J, with 18 bases between. The CDR3 loop spans 16 amino acids. Germline values: CDR1 MNHEY, CDR2 SMNVEV (reference sequence). The CDR3 bases are TGTGCCAGCAGTTTACTGGGGACCTCTGCCCGCGAGACCCAGTACTTC. It specifies CASSLLGTSARETQYF.

The sample holds a few counts of this clonotype. The chain couples TRBV5-6 to TRBJ2-1, with 8 bases that match TRBD1. Looked up from germline, CDR1 is SGHDT and CDR2 is YYEEEE. V lost 3 bases, J lost 13 bases, and 9 bases stayed unmatched. This CDR3 is built from 13 residues. The CDR3 DNA reads as TGTGCCAGCAGCTGGGGAGACAGGGGTGATCAGTTCTTC. Its translation: CASSWGDRGDQFF.

This clonotype was found many times. The CDR3, as DNA: TGCGCCAGCAGCTTCGGGGTGCTCGTCTTCTACTCTGGGGCCAACGTCCTGACTTTC. This sequence encodes CASSFGVLVFYSGANVLTF. V usage is TRBV5-1 and J usage is TRBJ2-6; TRBD2 might be the D (5 bases). Germline V gene data show CDR1 as SGHRS and CDR2 as YFSETQ. V was cut by 2 bases and J by 0 bases, with 18 bases left in between. The CDR3 has 19 amino acids. The variable domain in full, with the rest retrieved from reference TRBV5-1 and TRBJ2-6, is KAGVTQTPRYLIKTRGQQVTLSCSPISGHRSVSWYQQTPGQGLQFLFEYFSETQRNKGNFPGRFSGRQFSNSRSEMNVSTLELGDSALYLCASSFGVLVFYSGANVLTFGAGSRLTVL.

This clonotype has a handful of counts. The chain recombines TRBV11-3 with TRBJ2-1; TRBD1 agrees at 8 bases. The CDR3 totals 16 residues. Germline assignment: CDR1 SGHNT and CDR2 YENEEA. V was clipped by 4 bases and J by 6 bases; unmatched bases: 11. In nucleotides, the CDR3 is TGTGCCAGCAGCTCCTTCCCGAGACAGGGGACCAATGAGCAGTTCTTC. It encodes CASSSFPRQGTNEQFF.

This clonotype has at least ten counts. The V gene is TRBV6-1, the J gene TRBJ2-1; D ambiguous. The CDR3 is made up of 15 amino acids. Germline lookup yields CDR1 MNHNS and CDR2 SASEGT. Between the trimmed V and J ends, which lost 5 bases and 3 bases, there was a span of 14 bases. CDR3 coding DNA: TGTGCCAGCAGTAAGAGAGCGAAAGGCTACAATGAGCAGTTCTTC. It yields the protein CASSKRAKGYNEQFF.